The 23 T cell receptor beta chains below were found in one sample sequenced in a study of graft-versus-host responses after intestinal transplantation. Graft material was processed, releasing intraepithelial and lamina propria lymphocytes. Data came from immunoSEQ multiplex PCR; TCRdb stores just in-frame clones and leaves some out. The sample has about 18,000 clones; around 83% are singletons. This specimen was ileum tissue, taken about 86 weeks after intestinal transplantation. The receptors were gathered from a human patient who received an intestinal transplant, so some T cells may come from the graft donor.

V and J are TRBV5-1 and TRBJ1-1; D is uncertain. Germline-derived CDR1 and CDR2 are SGHRS and YFSETQ. This CDR3 contains 14 residues. V dropped 2 bases and J dropped 3 bases, with 11 bases sitting between them. The CDR3 DNA is TGCGCCAGCAGCTTTTACGGTGGGGACACTGAAGCTTTCTTT. Protein: CASSFYGGDTEAFF. The variable domain in full, completed from reference TRBV5-1 and TRBJ1-1, reads KAGVTQTPRYLIKTRGQQVTLSCSPISGHRSVSWYQQTPGQGLQFLFEYFSETQRNKGNFPGRFSGRQFSNSRSEMNVSTLELGDSALYLCASSFYGGDTEAFFGQGTRLTVV.

The sample holds one count of this clone. The rearrangement links TRBV29-1 to TRBJ1-4; D remains unclear. V was shortened by 3 bases and J by 4 bases, with 6 bases between the two germline ends. Germline V gives CDR1 SQVTM, CDR2 ANQGSEA. This CDR3 is 12 amino acids long. The CDR3, as DNA: TGCAGCGTTGAGGCAGATAATGAAAAACTGTTTTTT. Its translation: CSVEADNEKLFF.

This chain links TRBV27 with TRBJ2-2; 8 bases fit TRBD1. Germline V gene lookup returns CDR1 MNHEY and CDR2 SMNVEV (reference sequence). This CDR3 has 15 residues. The V segment lost 6 bases and the J segment 1 base; nucleotides outside the gene matches: 4. CDR3 sequence (DNA): TGTGCCAGCAGACCCGGGACAGGGAACACCGGGGAGCTGTTTTTT. This encodes CASRPGTGNTGELFF.

This clone was recorded once. V and J are TRBV27 and TRBJ2-3; 8 nucleotides line up with TRBD2. This CDR3 is 15 amino acids long. The germline V gene encodes CDR1 MNHEY and CDR2 SMNVEV (reference sequence). The junction had 8 bases not matched to a gene; V was cut back by 5 bases and J by 4 bases. For the CDR3, the DNA is TGTGCCAGCAGTCGCCTCGGGGGGGGATCAGATACGCAGTATTTT. Translating it yields CASSRLGGGSDTQYF.

A few counts support this clone. The chain carries TRBV6-5 and TRBJ2-3; D possibly matches TRBD1 or TRBD2 (5 bases each). Germline V gene lookup returns CDR1 MNHEY and CDR2 SVGAGI. V was pared by 3 bases and J by 2 bases, with 12 bases between. CDR3 length: 15 residues. The CDR3 loop reads CASSYWTGTTDTQYF. The CDR3 nucleotides are TGTGCCAGCAGTTATTGGACGGGGACCACAGATACGCAGTATTTT.

The V gene is TRBV10-3, the J gene TRBJ2-1, with a weak D call TRBD1 (6 bases). Germline values: CDR1 ENHRY, CDR2 SYGVKD. This CDR3 contains 13 residues. The V gene lost 2 bases and the J gene lost 9 bases, with 11 bases spanning the gap. The CDR3 sequence is CAISETKGGEQFF. DNA for the CDR3: TGTGCCATCAGTGAGACAAAAGGGGGTGAGCAGTTCTTC.

This clone is a singleton in its sample. This chain connects TRBV10-3 to TRBJ2-6, with 7 nucleotides matching TRBD1. The J segment lost 1 base and the V segment lost 6 bases, leaving 12 bases of the junction unmatched. Looked up from germline, CDR1 is ENHRY and CDR2 is SYGVKD. This CDR3 has 18 amino acids. CDR3 region: CAISWGTDLVSGANVLTF. DNA of the CDR3: TGTGCCATCAGCTGGGGGACAGACCTCGTATCTGGGGCCAACGTCCTGACTTTC.

This chain uses TRBV1 with TRBJ2-6; TRBD1 is the table's D call and was not checked against the DNA. TRBV1 counts as a pseudogene. The CDR3 contains 18 residues. CDR3 protein: CTSSEQSLCTSRANVLTF. CDR3 nucleotide sequence: TGCACCAGCAGCGAACAAAGTTTGTGCACAAGTCGGGCCAACGTCCTGACTTTC.

The CDR3 reads CASSPTGGTEAFF. DNA of the CDR3: TGTGCCAGCAGCCCCACGGGGGGAACTGAAGCTTTCTTT. This chain links TRBV7-8 with TRBJ1-1, with D possibly TRBD1 on 5 matching bases. The V end was cut by 5 bases, the J end by 5 bases, with 12 bases between. Germline loops: CDR1 SGHVS, CDR2 FQNEAQ. The CDR3 is made up of 13 amino acids.

This chain connects TRBV5-1 to TRBJ2-5; TRBD1 matches at 9 bases. CDR1 SGHRS and CDR2 YFSETQ come from the germline V gene. V shed 4 bases and J 5 bases; nucleotides not matched to a gene: 12. This CDR3 is built from 16 residues. Here the CDR3 DNA reads TGCGCCAGCAGCCTCGCCGGGACAGGGAAGGTGGAGACCCAGTACTTC. Protein product: CASSLAGTGKVETQYF.

This chain links TRBV5-1 with TRBJ1-4, with a possible D match to TRBD1 (5 bases). V was clipped by 0 bases and J by 4 bases, with 10 bases between them. Germline-derived CDR1 and CDR2 are SGHRS and YFSETQ. The length of the CDR3 is 15 residues. Written as DNA, the CDR3 is TGCGCCAGCAGCTTGGGGGCCGGGGGTAATGAAAAACTGTTTTTT. Its translation: CASSLGAGGNEKLFF.

The V gene is TRBV18, the J gene TRBJ1-4; the D is unclear. The V gene's germline CDR1 is KGHSH and CDR2 LQKENI. The CDR3 is 17 amino acids. V lost 6 bases and J 6 bases, leaving 23 bases between the germline ends. CDR3 amino acids: CASSPHMRRFTHEKLFF. In DNA form, the CDR3 reads TGTGCCAGCTCCCCTCACATGAGACGCTTTACCCATGAAAAACTGTTTTTT.

V and J are TRBV6-5 and TRBJ2-6; D call uncertain. Germline V gene data show CDR1 as MNHEY and CDR2 as SVGAGI. V was shortened by 4 bases and J by 0 bases, with 4 bases between the two germline ends. The CDR3 length is 14 residues. The CDR3 DNA reads as TGTGCCAGCAGTTCAAGCTCTGGGGCCAACGTCCTGACTTTC. As protein: CASSSSSGANVLTF.

V is TRBV6-5 and J is TRBJ1-5; D gene ambiguous. The germline V gene encodes CDR1 MNHEY and CDR2 SVGAGI. The CDR3 loop spans 15 amino acids. V lost 5 bases to trimming and J lost 4 bases, with 15 bases between them. CDR3 amino acids: CASSPGSGWNQPQHF. CDR3 bases: TGTGCCAGCAGTCCCGGCTCGGGGTGGAATCAGCCCCAGCATTTT.

This clone was seen only a few times. V gene TRBV19 combines with J gene TRBJ1-4; D is undetermined. The ends were cut back, 9 bases at V and 3 bases at J, with 17 bases in the middle. This CDR3 contains 15 residues. Germline V gene data show CDR1 as LNHDA and CDR2 as SQIVND (reference sequence). CDR3 amino acids: CASTPAGMSNEKLFF. CDR3 nucleotides: TGTGCCAGCACACCCGCCGGGATGTCTAATGAAAAACTGTTTTTT.

The V call is TRBV18, the J call TRBJ2-5, with D tentatively TRBD2 (6 bases). The CDR3 consists of 14 residues. The V end lost 3 bases, the J end lost 5 bases, and 13 bases lay between the germline ends. Germline V gives CDR1 KGHSH, CDR2 LQKENI. The DNA of the CDR3 is TGTGCCAGCTCACCGGCTAGCGACGGGGAGACCCAGTACTTC. Its translation: CASSPASDGETQYF.

This clone was found a few times. This rearrangement joins TRBV25-1 to TRBJ1-4; D unclear. The germline CDR1 and CDR2 sequences are MGHDK and SYGVNS. The CDR3 is made up of 13 amino acids. V lost 0 bases to trimming and J lost 6 bases, with 5 bases between them. The CDR3 DNA reads as TGTGCCAGCAGTGAATACATTGATGAAAAACTGTTTTTT. Protein product: CASSEYIDEKLFF.

The chain is built from TRBV10-3 and TRBJ2-5; perhaps TRBD2 as D (5 bases). Germline lookup yields CDR1 ENHRY and CDR2 SYGVKD. V was pared by 4 bases and J by 11 bases, with 17 bases between. The CDR3 contains 13 residues. This CDR3 is CAISGVAGWEQYF. For the CDR3, the DNA is TGTGCCATCAGTGGCGTGGCCGGGTGGGAGCAGTACTTC.

The rearrangement joins TRBV7-6 to TRBJ1-4; D may be TRBD1 (6 bases). Germline V gene lookup returns CDR1 SGHVS and CDR2 FNYEAQ. The CDR3 contains 14 residues. Trimming stripped 5 bases from V and 7 bases from J, with 14 bases between. The CDR3 spells CASSHERGSEKLFF. The CDR3 nucleotides are TGTGCCAGCAGCCACGAAAGGGGGAGTGAAAAACTGTTTTTT.

The rearrangement uses TRBV5-1 and TRBJ1-1; the D is unclear. V shed 1 base and J shed 4 bases, with 8 bases lying between them. The CDR3 loop spans 13 amino acids. Germline assignment: CDR1 SGHRS and CDR2 YFSETQ. The CDR3 bases are TGCGCCAGCAGCTTGTCCGGTGCCACTGAAGCTTTCTTT. Translation gives CASSLSGATEAFF.

The gene calls are TRBV7-9 and TRBJ1-2; no clear D. The V end was cut by 1 base, the J end by 0 bases, with 9 bases between. The CDR3 has 15 residues. Germline values: CDR1 SEHNR, CDR2 FQNEAQ (reference sequence). The CDR3 loop reads CASSLEEAPNYGYTF. In nucleotides, the CDR3 is TGTGCCAGCAGCTTAGAAGAGGCTCCTAACTATGGCTACACCTTC.

J is TRBJ1-2 and V is TRBV6-1; D perhaps matches TRBD1 (6 bases). This CDR3 has 14 residues. CDR1 MNHNS and CDR2 SASEGT come from the germline V gene. V lost 6 bases and J 2 bases, leaving 13 bases between the germline ends. The CDR3 region has the DNA TGTGCCAGCAGAGTCGGACAGCAGAACTATGGCTACACCTTC. This codes for CASRVGQQNYGYTF.

The genes are TRBV6-6 and TRBJ2-7; D gene uncertain. Trimming left V 11 bases short and J 3 bases short, with 14 bases between. CDR1 is MNHNY, CDR2 SVGAGI, per germline (reference sequence). The length of the CDR3 is 12 residues. This CDR3 is CASAPTYYEQYF. In DNA form, the CDR3 reads TGTGCCTCAGCCCCTACTTACTACGAGCAGTACTTC.